This is a list of T cell receptor beta chains from one sample in a study of blood T cells in healthy people across ages. TCRdb recomputed calls from the 5' RACE reads with MiXCR, one row per CDR3 protein. Of some 880,000 distinct CDR3 sequences in the sample, approximately 35% are singletons; the top ten hold 10% to 15%. Material for sequencing was blood. These receptors all stem from a man aged 18 to 30 in good health. CDR3s include the opening cysteine and the closing phenylalanine or tryptophan. A D gene is named only where the DNA matches it firmly. A clone size is listed for some rows: how often the clone was seen (once, few, many), or a class if it is expanded.

CDR3 protein: CASSLFNRQGANSPLHF; CDR3 DNA: TGTGCCAGCAGTTTATTTAATCGACAGGGGGCAAATTCACCCCTCCACTTT; V gene: TRBV27; clone size: few; J gene: TRBJ1-6; D gene: TRBD1
CDR3 protein: CASSADRPNYGYTF; CDR3 DNA: TGCGCCAGCAGCGCAGACAGACCTAACTATGGCTACACCTTC; V gene: TRBV5-1; clone size: few; J gene: TRBJ1-2; D gene: -
CDR3 protein: CASSLQGQGATEAFF; CDR3 DNA: TGTGCCAGCAGCTTACAGGGACAGGGGGCGACTGAAGCTTTCTTT; V gene: TRBV7-3; clone size: -; J gene: TRBJ1-1; D gene: TRBD1
CDR3 protein: CASSQGPPGTGGSDTEAFF; CDR3 DNA: TGCGCCAGCAGCCAAGGACCTCCCGGGACAGGGGGGTCCGACACTGAAGCTTTCTTT; V gene: TRBV4-3; clone size: few; J gene: TRBJ1-1; D gene: TRBD1
CDR3 protein: CASSSDRAPRDKQFF; CDR3 DNA: TGTGCCAGCAGTTCCGACAGGGCCCCTAGGGATAAGCAGTTCTTC; V gene: TRBV12-3/TRBV12-4; clone size: -; J gene: TRBJ2-1; D gene: TRBD1
CDR3 protein: CAGSYAAGKYNEQFF; CDR3 DNA: TGTGCCGGCAGTTACGCTGCAGGGAAGTACAATGAGCAGTTCTTC; V gene: TRBV6-6; clone size: -; J gene: TRBJ2-1; D gene: -
CDR3 protein: CSARSGAETQYF; CDR3 DNA: TGCAGTGCTAGATCTGGGGCAGAGACCCAGTACTTC; V gene: TRBV20-1; clone size: few; J gene: TRBJ2-5; D gene: -
CDR3 protein: CASSFSGVGTSGHNERFF; CDR3 DNA: TGCGCCAGCAGCTTTAGTGGGGTGGGGACTAGCGGTCACAATGAGCGGTTCTTC; V gene: TRBV5-1; clone size: -; J gene: TRBJ2-1; D gene: TRBD2
CDR3 protein: CASSYTGQSSSYEQYF; CDR3 DNA: TGCGCCAGCAGCTATACGGGACAGTCAAGCTCCTACGAGCAGTACTTC; V gene: TRBV5-1; clone size: many; J gene: TRBJ2-7; D gene: TRBD1
CDR3 protein: CSVAVGSGYGYTF; CDR3 DNA: TGCAGCGTTGCAGTGGGGTCTGGCTATGGCTACACCTTC; V gene: TRBV29-1; clone size: many; J gene: TRBJ1-2; D gene: -
CDR3 protein: CASSVGTPRDTQYF; CDR3 DNA: TGTGCCAGCAGCGTAGGGACCCCCAGGGATACGCAGTATTTT; V gene: TRBV9; clone size: -; J gene: TRBJ2-3; D gene: -
CDR3 protein: CAISGVLGTEAFF; CDR3 DNA: TGTGCCATCAGTGGGGTTTTGGGCACTGAAGCTTTCTTT; V gene: TRBV10-3; clone size: few; J gene: TRBJ1-1; D gene: -
CDR3 protein: CASSPGQPTSNQPQHF; CDR3 DNA: TGTGCCAGCTCACCTGGGCAGCCAACTAGCAATCAGCCCCAGCATTTT; V gene: TRBV18; clone size: -; J gene: TRBJ1-5; D gene: -
CDR3 protein: CASRLDRGGGELFF; CDR3 DNA: TGTGCCAGCAGACTCGACAGGGGGGGCGGGGAGCTGTTTTTT; V gene: TRBV2; clone size: -; J gene: TRBJ2-2; D gene: TRBD1
CDR3 protein: CASSQHSDRGSYNEQFF; CDR3 DNA: TGCGCCAGCAGCCAGCACAGTGACAGGGGGTCCTACAATGAGCAGTTCTTC; V gene: TRBV4-1; clone size: -; J gene: TRBJ2-1; D gene: TRBD1
CDR3 protein: CATSGRQGASYNSPLHF; CDR3 DNA: TGTGCCACCAGCGGAAGACAGGGGGCTTCCTATAATTCACCCCTCCACTTT; V gene: TRBV15; clone size: few; J gene: TRBJ1-6; D gene: TRBD1
CDR3 protein: CASSPTGGVNTEAFF; CDR3 DNA: TGTGCCAGCAGTCCTACCGGCGGGGTGAACACTGAAGCTTTCTTT; V gene: TRBV12-3/TRBV12-4; clone size: many; J gene: TRBJ1-1; D gene: -
CDR3 protein: CATSRDLGGRGEQFF; CDR3 DNA: TGTGCCACCAGCAGAGACTTGGGGGGCCGGGGTGAGCAGTTCTTC; V gene: TRBV15; clone size: few; J gene: TRBJ2-1; D gene: -
CDR3 protein: CSARVSGHQPQHF; CDR3 DNA: TGCAGTGCTAGGGTCAGCGGGCATCAGCCCCAGCATTTT; V gene: TRBV20-1; clone size: -; J gene: TRBJ1-5; D gene: -
CDR3 protein: CASNLGPGLATDTQYF; CDR3 DNA: TGTGCCAGCAATCTTGGCCCGGGGTTGGCCACAGATACGCAGTATTTT; V gene: TRBV9; clone size: -; J gene: TRBJ2-3; D gene: -
CDR3 protein: CASRWARTVDSGTQYF; CDR3 DNA: TGTGCCAGCAGGTGGGCCCGGACGGTAGACTCAGGTACGCAGTATTTT; V gene: TRBV5-6; clone size: -; J gene: TRBJ2-3; D gene: -
CDR3 protein: CASSSDTSYGYTF; CDR3 DNA: TGTGCCAGCAGTTCGGACACTTCCTATGGCTACACCTTC; V gene: TRBV5-5; clone size: -; J gene: TRBJ1-2; D gene: -
CDR3 protein: CASSPGTGKQETQYF; CDR3 DNA: TGTGCCAGCAGTCCCGGGACAGGGAAACAAGAGACCCAGTACTTC; V gene: TRBV12-3/TRBV12-4; clone size: many; J gene: TRBJ2-5; D gene: TRBD1
CDR3 protein: CASSREASSGLREQFF; CDR3 DNA: TGTGCCAGCAGCCGAGAAGCGTCTAGCGGTCTACGCGAGCAGTTCTTC; V gene: TRBV7-2; clone size: many; J gene: TRBJ2-1; D gene: TRBD2
CDR3 protein: CASTLQGDGAYGYTF; CDR3 DNA: TGTGCCAGCACCCTTCAAGGGGACGGGGCCTATGGCTACACCTTC; V gene: TRBV9; clone size: few; J gene: TRBJ1-2; D gene: -
CDR3 protein: CASSVEAGLHYEQYF; CDR3 DNA: TGTGCCAGCAGCGTGGAGGCGGGGCTCCACTACGAGCAGTACTTC; V gene: TRBV7-2; clone size: -; J gene: TRBJ2-7; D gene: -
CDR3 protein: CASSRTGTVNYGYTF; CDR3 DNA: TGTGCCAGCAGCCGGACCGGGACGGTCAACTATGGCTACACCTTC; V gene: TRBV6-5; clone size: few; J gene: TRBJ1-2; D gene: -
CDR3 protein: CASSQAGGPPSVYYNEQFF; CDR3 DNA: TGCGCCAGCAGCCAGGCAGGGGGCCCCCCTAGCGTCTACTACAATGAGCAGTTCTTC; V gene: TRBV5-1; clone size: few; J gene: TRBJ2-1; D gene: TRBD1
CDR3 protein: CASSYSNSNEEYF; CDR3 DNA: TGTGCCAGCAGTTACTCAAACAGCAATGAGGAGTACTTC; V gene: TRBV6-2/TRBV6-3; clone size: few; J gene: TRBJ2-5; D gene: -
CDR3 protein: CASSLSHRAPYEQYF; CDR3 DNA: TGTGCCAGCAGCTTGTCCCACAGGGCCCCCTACGAGCAGTACTTC; V gene: TRBV5-6; clone size: -; J gene: TRBJ2-7; D gene: -
CDR3 protein: CASSAGTVSEQYF; CDR3 DNA: TGTGCCAGCAGCGCCGGGACAGTATCCGAGCAGTACTTC; V gene: TRBV6-5; clone size: -; J gene: TRBJ2-7; D gene: TRBD1
CDR3 protein: CASSFQGAIYGYTF; CDR3 DNA: TGTGCCAGCAGCTTCCAGGGGGCGATCTATGGCTACACCTTC; V gene: TRBV7-2; clone size: few; J gene: TRBJ1-2; D gene: TRBD1